Listed here are 28 T cell receptor beta chains from one sample, sequenced in a study of blood T cell repertoires in COVID-19. The protocol was immunoSEQ multiplex PCR, while the TCRdb copy is restricted to in-frame clones and leaves out a portion. Of 76,000 or so clones in the sample, around 85% were seen once. The sequencing sample was made of peripheral blood. Receptors were obtained from a man older than 75 in a cohort sampled during active COVID-19.

The genes are TRBV7-6 and TRBJ1-5; maybe TRBD1 (5 bases). The V gene's germline CDR1 is SGHVS and CDR2 FNYEAQ. The CDR3 extends over 16 amino acids. V was pared by 5 bases and J by 6 bases, with 20 bases between. Here the CDR3 reads CASSVGGDRRVQPQHF. The CDR3 bases are TGTGCCAGCAGCGTTGGCGGGGACCGTCGAGTTCAGCCCCAGCATTTT.

The chain links TRBV5-8 to TRBJ1-5, with D uncertain. V lost 0 bases to trimming and J lost 2 bases, with 9 bases between them. Germline CDR1 is SGHTS and CDR2 is YDEGEE. The CDR3 contains 15 residues. CDR3 coding DNA: TGTGCCAGCAGCTTGGTTCCAGGCGGCAATCAGCCCCAGCATTTT. Its translation is CASSLVPGGNQPQHF.

The chain is built from TRBV5-4 and TRBJ2-3; D gene unclear. The CDR3 is 12 residues long. CDR1 is SGHNT and CDR2 is YYREEE in the germline V gene (reference sequence). Deletions cut 4 bases from V and 0 bases from J, with 3 bases between. The CDR3 DNA reads as TGTGCCAGCAGCCTGAGCACAGATACGCAGTATTTT. This gives the protein CASSLSTDTQYF.

V and J are TRBV7-2 and TRBJ1-4, with TRBD1 matching over 9 bases. The CDR3 covers 14 residues. V was pared by 3 bases and J by 8 bases, with 4 bases of the junction left unmatched. From germline, CDR1 is SGHTA and CDR2 FQGNSA. The CDR3 loop is CASSLDRGYEKLFF. The CDR3 bases are TGTGCCAGCAGCTTGGACAGGGGTTACGAAAAACTGTTTTTT.

The V gene is TRBV3-1 (or the pseudogene TRBV3-2), the J gene TRBJ2-7; D is undetermined. CDR1 and CDR2 (germline): LGHDT, YNNKEL (reference sequence). This CDR3 has 15 residues. Deletions cut 1 base from V and 9 bases from J, with 19 bases between. CDR3 amino acids: CASSQVRGRSVVQYF. The DNA of the CDR3 is TGTGCCAGCAGCCAAGTAAGAGGCAGAAGTGTGGTGCAGTACTTC.

This chain connects TRBV10-3 to TRBJ2-2; D might be TRBD1 (6 bases). Germline CDR1 and CDR2: ENHRY and SYGVKD. This CDR3 comprises 13 residues. Between the trimmed V and J ends, which lost 4 bases and 13 bases, there was a span of 16 bases. CDR3 amino acids: CAISGTETRTLFF. CDR3 bases: TGTGCCATCAGTGGGACAGAGACACGGACGCTGTTTTTT.

The rearrangement links TRBV6-5 to TRBJ1-2; tentative D call: TRBD1 (5 bases). The CDR3 is made up of 11 amino acids. In germline, CDR1 is MNHEY, CDR2 SVGAGI. V was trimmed by 6 bases and J by 9 bases, leaving 11 bases between them. The DNA for the CDR3 is TGTGCCAGCAGGCTACAGGAGAGCTACACCTTC. This gives the protein CASRLQESYTF.

This sequence joins TRBV5-4 and TRBJ2-5, with D perhaps matching TRBD1 (5 bases). The CDR3 spans 14 residues. V was shortened by 5 bases and J by 1 base, with 12 bases between the two germline ends. Germline V gene sequence: CDR1 SGHNT, CDR2 YYREEE (reference sequence). CDR3 sequence (DNA): TGTGCCAGCAGTTGGGGTGGGGCCCAAGAGACCCAGTACTTC. It translates to CASSWGGAQETQYF.

The rearrangement joins TRBV7-9 to TRBJ1-6, with unresolved D. Between the trimmed V and J ends, which lost 1 base and 10 bases, there was a span of 11 bases. The CDR3 consists of 14 residues. Per the germline V gene, CDR1 is SEHNR and CDR2 is FQNEAQ (reference sequence). In nucleotides, the CDR3 is TGTGCCAGCAGCTTAGGAATTTCTAACTCACCCCTCCACTTT. It encodes CASSLGISNSPLHF. Using reference TRBV7-9 and TRBJ1-6 for the parts outside the CDR3, the full variable domain is DTGVSQNPRHKITKRGQNVTFRCDPISEHNRLYWYRQTLGQGPEFLTYFQNEAQLEKSRLLSDRFSAERPKGSFSTLEIQRTEQGDSAMYLCASSLGISNSPLHFGNGTRLTVT.

The gene calls are TRBV15 and TRBJ1-1, with D possibly matching TRBD1 (5 bases). Trimming cost V 2 bases and J 1 base, with 5 bases left between them. The CDR3 runs 13 residues. CDR1 and CDR2 (germline): LNHNV, YYDKDF (reference sequence). CDR3 protein: CATSRQGNTEAFF. CDR3 sequence (DNA): TGTGCCACCAGCAGACAGGGGAACACTGAAGCTTTCTTT.

V usage is TRBV11-2 and J usage is TRBJ1-1; D might be TRBD1 (6 bases). Germline CDR1 reads SGHAT; CDR2 reads FQNNGV. The CDR3 consists of 12 residues. Trimming pared 5 bases from V and 6 bases from J, leaving 10 bases between. CDR3 bases: TGTGCCAGCAGCAAAGGGGGGGCTGAAGCTTTCTTT. Protein sequence: CASSKGGAEAFF.

The chain carries TRBV4-1 and TRBJ1-5; 9 bases map to TRBD1. The CDR3 is made up of 15 amino acids. The V gene's germline CDR1 is MGHRA and CDR2 YSYEKL. V lost 0 bases to trimming and J lost 6 bases; unmatched junction nucleotides: 3. The CDR3 nucleotides are TGCGCCAGCAGCCAAGATACAGGGGGCTTTCAGCCCCAGCATTTT. Translation: CASSQDTGGFQPQHF.

This clone was found once. V is TRBV10-3 and J is TRBJ2-5, with 9 bases lining up with TRBD1. Trimming cost V 11 bases and J 4 bases; bases outside gene matches: 11. CDR3 size: 14 residues. The germline V gene has CDR1 ENHRY and CDR2 SYGVKD. The CDR3 nucleotides are TGTGCCTCCCGAGGGGACAGGGTACGAGAGACCCAGTACTTC. The encoded protein is CASRGDRVRETQYF.

This chain joins TRBV7-7 and TRBJ2-7; D perhaps matches TRBD2 (6 bases). CDR3 size: 16 residues. The germline V gene encodes CDR1 SSHAT and CDR2 FNYEAQ (reference sequence). The V end was cut by 3 bases, the J end by 5 bases, with 20 bases between. The DNA of the CDR3 is TGTGCCAGCAGCTTTGCTGCCGGGGGAGTAGGAGACGAGCAGTACGTC. Protein: CASSFAAGGVGDEQYV.

The chain employs TRBV18 and TRBJ2-5, with D unclear. Germline CDR1 KGHSH, CDR2 LQKENI. The CDR3 contains 18 residues. Trimming removed 3 bases at V and 3 bases at J, with 23 bases between. The CDR3: CASSPQSVSVGKEETQYF. The DNA for the CDR3 is TGTGCCAGCTCACCGCAGTCCGTCTCCGTTGGTAAAGAAGAGACCCAGTACTTC.

The genes are TRBV27 and TRBJ2-3; TRBD2 might be the D (7 bases). There are 16 residues in the CDR3. CDR1 and CDR2 (germline): MNHEY, SMNVEV (reference sequence). Between the trimmed V and J ends, which lost 5 bases and 5 bases, there was a span of 20 bases. CDR3 DNA sequence: TGTGCCAGCAGTCCCAAGTGGGGGGGCGCGGGAGATACGCAGTATTTT. Its translation is CASSPKWGGAGDTQYF.

The chain links TRBV10-3 to TRBJ2-5, with a possible D match to TRBD2 (6 bases). Germline-derived CDR1 and CDR2 are ENHRY and SYGVKD. This CDR3 is 15 amino acids long. V was shortened by 3 bases and J by 4 bases, with 15 bases between the two germline ends. CDR3: CAISDTPGRRETQYF. In DNA form, the CDR3 reads TGTGCCATCAGTGATACCCCCGGGAGACGAGAGACCCAGTACTTC.

The chain employs TRBV3-1 (or the pseudogene TRBV3-2) and TRBJ2-2; TRBD2 matches 10 bases. CDR1 and CDR2 from the germline V gene are LGHDT and YNNKEL (reference sequence). V lost 6 bases and J lost 5; bases outside the gene matches: 6. The CDR3 is 15 residues long. The CDR3 here is CASSSLAGPTGELFF. CDR3 nucleotide sequence: TGTGCCAGCAGTTCACTAGCGGGGCCGACCGGGGAGCTGTTTTTT.

The chain is built from TRBV5-4 and TRBJ2-5; 15 bases line up with TRBD2. The CDR3 runs to 17 residues. J was trimmed by 2 bases and V by 0 bases; bases with no gene match: 2. From germline, CDR1 is SGHNT and CDR2 YYREEE (reference sequence). CDR3 coding DNA: TGTGCCAGCAGCTTGGGAGGGACTAGCGGGGGGCAAGAGACCCAGTACTTC. It yields the protein CASSLGGTSGGQETQYF.

This sequence joins TRBV6-4 and TRBJ2-7; 13 nucleotides line up with TRBD2. V shed 0 bases, J shed 0 bases, and the junction held 14 bases outside the gene matches. The CDR3 totals 21 residues. Germline loops: CDR1 MRHNA, CDR2 SNTAGT. The DNA for the CDR3 is TGTGCCAGCAGTGACTCGACGTTTTTCGTGACTAGCGGGGGGAACTCCTACGAGCAGTACGTC. This gives the protein CASSDSTFFVTSGGNSYEQYV.

J is TRBJ2-7 and V is TRBV5-5; 10 bases line up with TRBD2. CDR1 and CDR2 (germline): SGHKS, YYEKEE (reference sequence). The J segment lost 2 bases and the V segment lost 0 bases, leaving 2 bases of the junction unmatched. This CDR3 region has 15 residues. The DNA of the CDR3 is TGTGCCAGCAGCTTGGACACTAGCGGGGCCTACGAGCAGTACGTC. Translating it yields CASSLDTSGAYEQYV.

The chain carries TRBV3-1 (or the pseudogene TRBV3-2) and TRBJ2-1; 14 nucleotides align to TRBD2. With V trimmed by 1 base and J by 1 base, 3 bases remained unmatched. Germline CDR1 and CDR2: LGHDT and YNNKEL (reference sequence). There are 18 residues in the CDR3. This CDR3 reads CASSQGLAGGLSYNEQFF. DNA for the CDR3: TGTGCCAGCAGCCAAGGACTAGCGGGGGGGCTATCCTACAATGAGCAGTTCTTC.

In DNA form, the CDR3 reads TGCGCCAGCAGCCGTGGGACAGGGGGCGGCGGGGAGCTGTTTTTT. This translates into CASSRGTGGGGELFF. V is TRBV5-1 and J is TRBJ2-2, with TRBD1 matching over 12 bases. Trimming cost V 4 bases and J 7 bases; bases outside gene matches: 5. CDR3 size: 15 residues. Per the germline V gene, CDR1 is SGHRS and CDR2 is YFSETQ.

V is TRBV15 and J is TRBJ2-1, with 11 bases fitting TRBD2. The V gene end was trimmed by 5 bases and the J gene end by 8 bases; junction bases not matched to a gene: 8. The V gene's germline CDR1 is LNHNV and CDR2 YYDKDF (reference sequence). The CDR3 spans 15 residues. The CDR3 nucleotides are TGTGCCACCAGCGTCCTAGCGGGGGGCATGGATGAGCAGTTCTTC. Translation gives CATSVLAGGMDEQFF.

This sequence joins TRBV5-5 and TRBJ1-1; perhaps TRBD1 as D (5 bases). Trimming stripped 0 bases from V and 7 bases from J, with 19 bases between. The CDR3 length is 16 residues. Germline V lookup: CDR1 SGHKS, CDR2 YYEKEE (reference sequence). CDR3 sequence (DNA): TGTGCCAGCAGCTTGGCCTTAGGAGGGGCCCAAGGTGAAGCTTTCTTT. Its protein product is CASSLALGGAQGEAFF.

This clone showed up just once. The J gene is TRBJ1-4, the V gene TRBV19; tentatively, D is TRBD1 (6 bases). With 10 bases removed from V and 7 bases from J, the gap between germline ends came to 22 bases. The germline V gene has CDR1 LNHDA and CDR2 SQIVND (reference sequence). CDR3 length: 15 residues. CDR3 region: CATRIGGAHGEKLFF. In DNA, the CDR3 is TGTGCCACCAGGATAGGGGGGGCGCACGGTGAAAAACTGTTTTTT.

This sequence joins TRBV12-3 or TRBV12-4 and TRBJ1-5; the D gene is possibly TRBD1 (5 bases). The ends were cut back, 7 bases at V and 4 bases at J, with 11 bases in the middle. This CDR3 has 13 residues. The CDR3 is CASTTVNNQPQHF. The CDR3 nucleotides are TGTGCCAGCACGACAGTTAATAATCAGCCCCAGCATTTT.

This chain connects TRBV11-3 to TRBJ1-6; D uncertain. CDR3 length: 13 amino acids. Germline assignment: CDR1 SGHNT and CDR2 YENEEA. With 8 bases removed from V and 7 bases from J, the gap between germline ends came to 12 bases. CDR3 sequence (DNA): TGTGCCAGCTCGGCGGGGATCAATTCACCCCTCCACTTT. It specifies CASSAGINSPLHF.